The 8 T cell receptor beta chains below were found in one sample sequenced in a study of T cell clonotyping in hematopoietic cell transplantation. The data were produced by immunoSEQ multiplex PCR, yet TCRdb's version contains in-frame clones alone and is incomplete. This repertoire shows about 14,000 clones, just over 85% found once; its top ten account for around 13%. The sequenced sample was PBMCs, obtained 100 days after allogeneic stem cell transplant. The source is a male patient between 50 and 60 years old who had an allogeneic stem cell transplant from an unrelated donor, so T cells may come from the graft donor. Some clones in this sample may be carry-over from other donors' samples.

This chain connects TRBV7-8 to TRBJ1-3; 8 bases match TRBD1. Germline lookup yields CDR1 SGHVS and CDR2 FQNEAQ. The CDR3 covers 17 residues. With V trimmed by 3 bases and J by 0 bases, 7 bases remained unmatched. The CDR3 protein is CASSFQTGGGSGNTIYF. Written as DNA, the CDR3 is TGTGCCAGCAGCTTCCAAACAGGGGGGGGCTCTGGAAACACCATATATTTT.

V usage is TRBV25-1 and J usage is TRBJ2-5; D gene ambiguous. This CDR3 is 15 amino acids long. V lost 7 bases and J lost 5, with 20 bases in between. Germline loops: CDR1 MGHDK, CDR2 SYGVNS. Here the CDR3 DNA reads TGTGCCAGCACGGCAGACGGAAAAACCCGGGAGACCCAGTACTTC. This translates into CASTADGKTRETQYF.

This chain uses TRBV10-3 with TRBJ1-2; TRBD1 matches at 10 bases. The junction had 4 bases not matched to a gene; V was cut back by 0 bases and J by 3 bases. Per the germline V gene, CDR1 is ENHRY and CDR2 is SYGVKD. The CDR3 sequence is 16 residues long. CDR3 loop: CAISESLDRGDYGYTF. CDR3 DNA sequence: TGTGCCATCAGTGAGTCTTTGGACAGGGGGGACTATGGCTACACCTTC.

This chain connects TRBV5-4 to TRBJ2-1, with D perhaps matching TRBD1 or TRBD2 (5 bases each). Deletions cut 0 bases from V and 7 bases from J, with 14 bases between. CDR1 and CDR2 (germline): SGHNT, YYREEE (reference sequence). The CDR3 loop spans 15 amino acids. The CDR3 region is CASSLEGTGRNEQFF. The CDR3, as DNA: TGTGCCAGCAGCTTGGAGGGGACGGGGAGAAATGAGCAGTTCTTC.

The chain has TRBV6-1 and TRBJ2-5, with D tentatively TRBD1 (6 bases). Germline CDR1 MNHNS, CDR2 SASEGT. The length of the CDR3 is 14 residues. V gave up 4 bases and J gave up 4 bases, with 13 bases separating them. Here the CDR3 DNA reads TGTGCCAGCAGTGTAGGGCAGGGGCGAGAGACCCAGTACTTC. The encoded protein is CASSVGQGRETQYF.

The sample holds a few counts of this clone. The rearrangement joins TRBV6-5 to TRBJ1-6; D call uncertain. This CDR3 is built from 14 residues. Germline CDR1 and CDR2: MNHEY and SVGAGI. Trimming shortened V by 2 bases and J by 1 base, and 3 bases separated the two germline ends. The CDR3 coding sequence is TGTGCCAGCAGTTACAGTTCCTATAATTCACCCCTCCACTTT. It yields the protein CASSYSSYNSPLHF.

V usage is TRBV11-2 and J usage is TRBJ1-5; tentatively, D is TRBD1 (5 bases). The V gene lost 5 bases and the J gene lost 4 bases, with 9 bases spanning the gap. The germline V gene encodes CDR1 SGHAT and CDR2 FQNNGV. The CDR3 sequence is 13 residues long. The CDR3 reads CASSGGPNQPQHF. The CDR3 coding sequence is TGTGCCAGCAGCGGGGGACCTAATCAGCCCCAGCATTTT.

The genes are TRBV19 and TRBJ1-5, with 10 bases matching TRBD1. Germline V gene data show CDR1 as LNHDA and CDR2 as SQIVND (reference sequence). CDR3 length: 14 amino acids. V shed 5 bases, J shed 6 bases, and the junction held 4 bases outside the gene matches. Here the CDR3 reads CASSDRGLGQPQHF. The CDR3 region has the DNA TGTGCCAGTAGTGACAGGGGGCTCGGTCAGCCCCAGCATTTT.